Following are 19 T cell receptor beta chains from one sample sequenced in a study of T cells after yellow fever vaccination. In TCRdb, the 5' RACE reads were re-called with MiXCR into one record per CDR3 protein. Of about 220,000 distinct CDR3 sequences listed, over 6.5% were seen once; the top ten hold 1.1%. The sequences come from CD4+ T cells sorted from PBMCs, collected on the day of the yellow fever booster vaccination. Source of these receptors: a man between 25 and 39 years old who received the YFV17D yellow fever vaccine.

There are a few counts of this clonotype. The chain uses TRBV7-2 and TRBJ1-1; no clear D gene. The CDR3 extends over 14 amino acids. V lost 2 bases and J 0 bases, leaving 7 bases between the germline ends. Germline V gene sequence: CDR1 SGHTA, CDR2 FQGNSA. As DNA, the CDR3 is TGTGCCAGCAGCTTATCTCCTATGAACACTGAAGCTTTCTTT. It encodes CASSLSPMNTEAFF.

This clonotype was counted ten times or more. This chain joins TRBV7-2 and TRBJ2-2; the D gene is possibly TRBD2 (5 bases). Trimming shortened V by 3 bases and J by 9 bases, and 11 bases separated the two germline ends. CDR1 and CDR2 (germline): SGHTA, FQGNSA. The CDR3 length is 13 residues. The CDR3 spells CASSFLLARELFF. The CDR3 coding sequence is TGTGCCAGCAGCTTTCTGCTAGCCAGGGAGCTGTTTTTT.

This clonotype was observed once. The chain couples TRBV7-2 to TRBJ2-7, with D unclear. The length of the CDR3 is 14 residues. The V and J ends lost 4 bases and 3 bases respectively, with 13 bases between them. Germline CDR1 is SGHTA and CDR2 is FQGNSA. In nucleotides, the CDR3 is TGTGCCAGCAGCTCGGACGCATTTATCTACGAGCAGTACTTC. The encoded protein is CASSSDAFIYEQYF.

The chain couples TRBV29-1 to TRBJ2-7, with 10 bases that match TRBD1. V was clipped by 2 bases and J by 4 bases; unmatched bases: 2. Germline-derived CDR1 and CDR2 are SQVTM and ANQGSEA. This CDR3 is 13 amino acids long. This CDR3 reads CSVEKDRGYEQYF. The CDR3, as DNA: TGCAGCGTTGAAAAGGACAGGGGGTACGAGCAGTACTTC.

The chain employs TRBV24-1 and TRBJ1-2; D is unresolved. Germline CDR1 is KGHDR and CDR2 is SFDVKD. The CDR3 contains 13 residues. Deletions cut 4 bases from V and 8 bases from J, with 13 bases between. The CDR3 loop reads CATSETMGYGYTF. The CDR3 nucleotides are TGTGCCACCAGTGAGACCATGGGGTACGGCTACACCTTC.

Many counts were recorded for this clonotype. The chain employs TRBV5-8 and TRBJ1-2; D gene ambiguous. Germline V gene data show CDR1 as SGHTS and CDR2 as YDEGEE. The V end lost 0 bases, the J end lost 8 bases, and 11 bases lay between the germline ends. This CDR3 region has 13 residues. The CDR3 bases are TGTGCCAGCAGCTTGGTAAAATTTACGGGCTACACCTTC. This encodes CASSLVKFTGYTF. Full variable domain (remainder filled in from reference TRBV5-8 and TRBJ1-2): EAGVTQSPTHLIKTRGQQATLRCSPISGHTSVYWYQQALGLGLQFLLWYDEGEERNRGNFPPRFSGRQFPNYSSELNVNALELEDSALYLCASSLVKFTGYTFGSGTRLTVV.

A few counts support this clonotype. The rearrangement uses TRBV6-1 and TRBJ2-1; D could derive from TRBD1 or TRBD2 (6 bases each). The germline V gene encodes CDR1 MNHNS and CDR2 SASEGT. Trimming removed 8 bases at V and 6 bases at J, with 17 bases between. There are 14 residues in the CDR3. CDR3 protein: CASRKGGAVNEQFF. The CDR3 DNA reads as TGTGCCAGCCGGAAGGGGGGCGCAGTCAATGAGCAGTTCTTC.

In its sample, this clonotype was seen once. The gene calls are TRBV7-8 and TRBJ2-4; 7 nucleotides agree with TRBD1. This CDR3 contains 12 residues. Germline V gene data show CDR1 as SGHVS and CDR2 as FQNEAQ. The V gene end was trimmed by 0 bases and the J gene end by 15 bases; junction bases not matched to a gene: 5. Here the CDR3 reads CASSLAGTELYF. The CDR3 region has the DNA TGTGCCAGCAGCTTAGCGGGGACAGAACTGTACTTC.

In its sample, this clonotype was seen many times. The chain links TRBV20-1 to TRBJ2-5; the match to TRBD1 covers 7 bases. Trimming took 8 bases from V and 2 from J; bases not matched to a gene: 2. From germline, CDR1 is DFQATT and CDR2 SNEGSKA (reference sequence). CDR3 length: 11 residues. CDR3 sequence reads: CSLGQQETQYF. The CDR3, as DNA: TGCAGTTTGGGACAGCAAGAGACCCAGTACTTC.

This clonotype was observed a few times. The chain carries TRBV4-1 and TRBJ1-1, with TRBD1 as a possible D gene (5 bases). The CDR3 totals 14 residues. The V end lost 5 bases, the J end lost 6 bases, and 16 bases lay between the germline ends. Looked up from germline, CDR1 is MGHRA and CDR2 is YSYEKL. The CDR3 DNA follows: TGCGCCAGCAGCGGGGACCAAGGGCGGTCTGAAGCTTTCTTT. It translates to CASSGDQGRSEAFF.

This clonotype came up many times. This sequence joins TRBV5-1 and TRBJ2-2, with 14 bases identical to TRBD2. This CDR3 is 16 amino acids long. CDR1 SGHRS and CDR2 YFSETQ come from the germline V gene. Trimming removed 4 bases from V and 6 bases from J; junction bases left unmatched: 5. The CDR3 coding sequence is TGCGCCAGCAGCCCGGGACTAGCGGGAGTCCCCGGGGAGCTGTTTTTT. Protein product: CASSPGLAGVPGELFF.

The chain carries TRBV7-6 and TRBJ1-1; D remains ambiguous. The CDR3 is 15 residues long. Trimming removed 1 base at V and 5 bases at J, with 14 bases between. Germline V gene lookup returns CDR1 SGHVS and CDR2 FNYEAQ. The CDR3: CASSLDMAGLTEAFF. The CDR3, as DNA: TGTGCCAGCAGCTTAGATATGGCAGGCCTTACTGAAGCTTTCTTT.

At least ten counts were recorded for this clonotype. The V gene is TRBV28, the J gene TRBJ2-3; no definite D call. This CDR3 spans 15 amino acids. Trimming left V 6 bases short and J 2 bases short, with 15 bases between. Per the germline V gene, CDR1 is MDHEN and CDR2 is SYDVKM. DNA of the CDR3: TGTGCCAGCAGAAATAATCCGGGTATCACAGATACGCAGTATTTT. It is translated as CASRNNPGITDTQYF.

A few counts support this clonotype. V gene TRBV7-6 combines with J gene TRBJ2-7; 12 bases fit TRBD2. J gave up 6 bases and V 4 bases, and 10 bases lay outside the gene matches. CDR1 and CDR2 from the germline V gene are SGHVS and FNYEAQ. The CDR3 consists of 16 residues. CDR3 amino acids: CASSSPTSGRSGEQYF. The CDR3 DNA reads TGTGCCAGCAGCTCACCAACTAGCGGGAGGTCTGGCGAGCAGTACTTC.

This clonotype was seen at least ten times. This rearrangement joins TRBV11-1 to TRBJ2-4; 8 bases align to TRBD1. Looked up from germline, CDR1 is SGHAT and CDR2 is FQDESV (reference sequence). Trimming removed 3 bases from V and 0 bases from J; junction bases left unmatched: 10. The CDR3 runs 18 residues. The CDR3 protein is CASSFWTGTGLAKNIQYF. The CDR3 DNA sequence: TGTGCCAGCAGCTTCTGGACAGGGACGGGGCTAGCCAAAAACATTCAGTACTTC.

This clonotype was detected a few times. The genes are TRBV5-1 and TRBJ2-7, with TRBD1 as a possible D gene (6 bases). V was cut by 0 bases and J by 6 bases, with 16 bases left in between. Germline V CDR1 and CDR2: SGHRS, YFSETQ. CDR3 length: 15 amino acids. CDR3 DNA sequence: TGCGCCAGCAGCTTGGAAGGCGGGCAGGGGCGCGAGCAGTACTTC. Amino acids: CASSLEGGQGREQYF.

This clonotype has at least ten counts. Germline is not matched at one junction end, which may reflect a read error. CDR3 region: CASSLGSWGGHNEQFF. DNA of the CDR3: TGTGCTAGCAGCTTAGGATCGTGGGGGGGGCACAATGAGCAGTTCTTC. The V call is TRBV7-7, the J call TRBJ2-1; D perhaps matches TRBD2 (7 bases). This CDR3 spans 16 amino acids. CDR1 is SSHAT, CDR2 FNYEAQ, per germline (reference sequence).

This clonotype has ten or more counts. The chain employs TRBV20-1 and TRBJ2-7, with 9 bases aligning to TRBD1. Trimming cost V 6 bases and J 12 bases; bases outside gene matches: 15. Germline V CDR1 and CDR2: DFQATT, SNEGSKA (reference sequence). There are 13 residues in the CDR3. CDR3 sequence: CSARFDRGTGLYF. As DNA, the CDR3 is TGCAGTGCCAGATTTGACAGGGGGACCGGGTTGTACTTC.

This clonotype was counted a few times. This sequence joins TRBV7-2 and TRBJ2-5; D gene unclear. Between the trimmed V and J ends, which lost 6 bases and 2 bases, there was a span of 13 bases. The CDR3 runs to 14 residues. Germline V gene lookup returns CDR1 SGHTA and CDR2 FQGNSA. The CDR3 here is CASSRRSFQETQYF. Written as DNA, the CDR3 is TGTGCCAGCAGTAGGCGGAGTTTTCAAGAGACCCAGTACTTC.